These 12 T cell receptor beta chains were sequenced from one sample in a study of beta chain features in type 1 diabetes. Study-wide results and caveats: Shortening that was moderate but significant affected the TCRB CDR3s of Type 1 diabetes patients in all four CD4+ subsets.

For these receptors, no antigen is known. Reverse transcribing all isolated RNA meant expressed TCRB transcripts were sequenced. Measured with immunoSEQ multiplex PCR; TCRdb has only the in-frame clones, and not every one. This table has fewer than 45,000 clones, 66% appearing once. The sequenced material came from Tregs from blood. These receptors were taken from a man aged 30 to 39 with type 1 diabetes. Some clones in this sample may be carry-over from other donors' samples.

There are a few counts of this clone. The chain recombines TRBV27 with TRBJ2-1; 11 bases are shared with TRBD2. The CDR3 sequence is 16 residues long. Trimming cost V 5 bases and J 3 bases; bases outside gene matches: 6. In germline, CDR1 is MNHEY, CDR2 SMNVEV (reference sequence). In DNA, the CDR3 is TGTGCCAGCAGTCTATTGACTAGCGGGGTCTACAATGAGCAGTTCTTC. Translation gives CASSLLTSGVYNEQFF.

The genes are TRBV11-2 and TRBJ1-2; no reliable D call. Germline V lookup: CDR1 SGHAT, CDR2 FQNNGV. CDR3 length: 14 amino acids. V dropped 5 bases and J dropped 0 bases, with 10 bases sitting between them. As DNA, the CDR3 is TGTGCCAGCAGCCCCGGACTCCCTAACTATGGCTACACCTTC. It translates to CASSPGLPNYGYTF.

The chain uses TRBV7-9 and TRBJ2-5, with D uncertain. Looked up from germline, CDR1 is SEHNR and CDR2 is FQNEAQ (reference sequence). The CDR3 consists of 13 residues. The V and J ends lost 2 bases and 1 base respectively, with 5 bases between them. In nucleotides, the CDR3 is TGTGCCAGCAGCTTAAGCCCCCAAGAGACCCAGTACTTC. Residues: CASSLSPQETQYF.

This chain connects TRBV27 to TRBJ2-3; 7 bases align to TRBD1. This CDR3 has 14 amino acids. Looked up from germline, CDR1 is MNHEY and CDR2 is SMNVEV (reference sequence). V shed 4 bases, J shed 9 bases, and the junction held 10 bases outside the gene matches. The CDR3 DNA reads TGTGCCAGCAGTTACAACAGGGGTGATGGAACGCAGTATTTT. It is translated as CASSYNRGDGTQYF.

This rearrangement joins TRBV29-1 to TRBJ2-3; 10 positions match TRBD2. This CDR3 is 15 amino acids long. Looked up from germline, CDR1 is SQVTM and CDR2 is ANQGSEA. The V gene end was trimmed by 7 bases and the J gene end by 3 bases; junction bases not matched to a gene: 10. CDR3 sequence (DNA): TGCAGCGGCATGCCTAGCGGGAGTTCGACAGATACGCAGTATTTT. This translates into CSGMPSGSSTDTQYF.

The chain recombines TRBV4-3 with TRBJ1-4; D might be TRBD1 (5 bases). The length of the CDR3 is 17 residues. V was clipped by 0 bases and J by 8 bases, with 19 bases between them. The germline gives CDR1 LGHNA, CDR2 YSLEER. As DNA, the CDR3 is TGCGCCAGCAGCCAAGATCAGGGTGGCGCAGTAAGCGAAAAACTGTTTTTT. As protein: CASSQDQGGAVSEKLFF.

There are a few counts of this clone. The chain recombines TRBV5-1 with TRBJ2-2; D possibly corresponds to TRBD1 (6 bases). The CDR3 loop spans 20 amino acids. V was trimmed by 4 bases and J by 2 bases, leaving 27 bases between them. Germline CDR1 SGHRS, CDR2 YFSETQ. The CDR3: CASSPFVSGTSRFNTGELFF. CDR3 coding DNA: TGCGCCAGCAGCCCCTTTGTCTCGGGGACAAGTAGGTTTAACACCGGGGAGCTGTTTTTT.

A single count supports this clone. V usage is TRBV7-2 and J usage is TRBJ1-1, with 7 bases fitting TRBD1. Germline V gives CDR1 SGHTA, CDR2 FQGNSA. The length of the CDR3 is 13 residues. V was clipped by 8 bases and J by 6 bases; unmatched bases: 9. The CDR3, as DNA: TGTGCCAGCTCAGACAGGGCTGGCGCTGAAGCTTTCTTT. Its translation is CASSDRAGAEAFF.

This clone was found a few times. The chain employs TRBV5-1 and TRBJ1-3; 9 bases align to TRBD1. This CDR3 spans 16 amino acids. V was pared by 0 bases and J by 4 bases, with 5 bases of the junction left unmatched. The V gene's germline CDR1 is SGHRS and CDR2 YFSETQ. CDR3 coding DNA: TGCGCCAGCAGCTTGGCCGGACAGGGGCAAGGAAACACCATATATTTT. This codes for CASSLAGQGQGNTIYF.

The J gene is TRBJ2-5, the V gene TRBV7-9; D is uncertain. This CDR3 region has 14 residues. Per germline, CDR1 SEHNR and CDR2 FQNEAQ (reference sequence). Trimming stripped 0 bases from V and 5 bases from J, with 10 bases between. CDR3 sequence: CASSLAFQAETQYF. The CDR3 DNA follows: TGTGCCAGCAGCTTAGCTTTCCAGGCCGAGACCCAGTACTTC.

The V gene is TRBV7-2, the J gene TRBJ2-3; TRBD2 aligns across 8 bases. CDR1 and CDR2 (germline): SGHTA, FQGNSA. J was trimmed by 6 bases and V by 7 bases; bases with no gene match: 12. This CDR3 spans 15 amino acids. CDR3 residues: CASTLSGEAYDTQYF. Written as DNA, the CDR3 is TGTGCCAGCACCCTTAGCGGGGAGGCGTATGATACGCAGTATTTT.

This clone was seen only a few times. J is TRBJ2-2 and V is TRBV5-4, with D perhaps matching TRBD2 (6 bases). V lost 10 bases to trimming and J lost 3 bases, with 16 bases between them. CDR1 and CDR2 from the germline V gene are SGHNT and YYREEE (reference sequence). The length of the CDR3 is 14 residues. DNA of the CDR3: TGTGCCCTAGGGCGGGGTTCGGACACCGGGGAGCTGTTTTTT. Translating gives CALGRGSDTGELFF.